This T cell receptor (beta chain) appears in the sequencing data of a study of memory CD4+ T cells and cytomegalovirus serostatus. Profiling relied on immunoSEQ multiplex PCR, and the TCRdb table lists in-frame clones only, not all of them. This table has fewer than 75,000 clones, 70% to 80% appearing once. Trimming left V 6 bases short and J 7 bases short, with 9 bases between. Germline CDR1 is MGHDK and CDR2 is SYGVNS. This CDR3 is 11 amino acids long. Single viable CD3+CD4+CD8-CD45RO+ cells were sorted as the memory CD4+ T cells. This clonotype originated in an adult in good health and CMV-seronegative. This chain joins TRBV25-1 and TRBJ1-2; D remains unclear. The sample consisted of memory CD4+ T cells from blood. CDR3 in DNA: TGTGCCAGCAGAGGAGGTGGTGGCTACACCTTC. This translates into CASRGGGGYTF.